The clone carrying this T cell receptor (beta chain) was recorded at least ten times. The antigen is unknown. TCRdb recomputed calls from the 5' RACE reads with MiXCR, one row per CDR3 protein. This sample has 250,000 to 350,000 distinct CDR3 sequences, with 8.5% to 10% found just once. These data belong to a study of T cells after yellow fever vaccination. Whole-study findings and limits: CD4 and CD8 compartments shared a small share of clonotypes, likely from convergent recombination. Compared with primary, the secondary response was weaker and peaked at day 5, not 15. Post-booster samples contained most primary-vaccination clones (around 96% CD4, roughly 88% CD8).

The TCR sequence derives from a man aged 18-30 years who received the YFV17D yellow fever vaccine. Sequenced material: CD4+ T cells sorted from PBMCs, taken 5 days after the yellow fever booster vaccination.

The CDR3 sequence: CAIQTDGSEAFF. In nucleotides, the CDR3 is TGTGCCATCCAGACGGATGGGTCTGAAGCTTTCTTT. The chain joins TRBV10-3 to TRBJ1-1; D is uncertain. The CDR3 length is 12 residues. Germline CDR1 and CDR2: ENHRY and SYGVKD. V was shortened by 8 bases and J by 6 bases, with 13 bases between the two germline ends.